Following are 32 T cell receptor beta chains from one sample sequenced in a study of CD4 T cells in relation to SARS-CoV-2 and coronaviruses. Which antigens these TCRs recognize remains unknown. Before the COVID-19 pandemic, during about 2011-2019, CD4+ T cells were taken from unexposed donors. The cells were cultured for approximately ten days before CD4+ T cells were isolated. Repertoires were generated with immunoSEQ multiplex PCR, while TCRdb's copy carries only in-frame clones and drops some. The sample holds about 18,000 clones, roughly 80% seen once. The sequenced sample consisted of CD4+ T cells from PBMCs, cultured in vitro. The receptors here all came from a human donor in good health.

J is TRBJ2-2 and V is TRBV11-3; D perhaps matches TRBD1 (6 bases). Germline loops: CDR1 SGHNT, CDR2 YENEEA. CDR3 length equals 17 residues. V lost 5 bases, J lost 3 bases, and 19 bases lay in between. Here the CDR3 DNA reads TGTGCCAGCAGCCCTTATACCAGGGGATTAGACACCGGGGAGCTGTTTTTT. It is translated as CASSPYTRGLDTGELFF.

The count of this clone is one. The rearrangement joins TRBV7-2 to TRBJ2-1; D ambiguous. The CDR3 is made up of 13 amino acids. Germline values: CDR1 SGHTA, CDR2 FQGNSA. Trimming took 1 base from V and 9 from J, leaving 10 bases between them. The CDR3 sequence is CASSLGGFTEQFF. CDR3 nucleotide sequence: TGTGCCAGCAGCTTAGGAGGTTTTACTGAGCAGTTCTTC. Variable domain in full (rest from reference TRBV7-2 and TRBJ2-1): GAGVSQSPSNKVTEKGKDVELRCDPISGHTALYWYRQSLGQGLEFLIYFQGNSAPDKSGLPSDRFSAERTGGSVSTLTIQRTQQEDSAVYLCASSLGGFTEQFFGPGTRLTVL.

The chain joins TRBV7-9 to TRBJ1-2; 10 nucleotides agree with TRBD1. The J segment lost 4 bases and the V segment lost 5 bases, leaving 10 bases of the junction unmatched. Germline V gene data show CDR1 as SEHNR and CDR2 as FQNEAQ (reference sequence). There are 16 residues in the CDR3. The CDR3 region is CASSLMTGGAGYGYTF. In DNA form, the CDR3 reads TGTGCCAGCAGCCTAATGACAGGGGGCGCCGGCTATGGCTACACCTTC.

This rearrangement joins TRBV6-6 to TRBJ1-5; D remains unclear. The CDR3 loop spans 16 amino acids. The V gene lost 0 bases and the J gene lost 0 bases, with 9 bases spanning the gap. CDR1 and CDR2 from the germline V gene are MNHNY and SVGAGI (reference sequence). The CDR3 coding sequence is TGTGCCAGCAGTTACTCTGGCGGGCTTAGCAATCAGCCCCAGCATTTT. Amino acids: CASSYSGGLSNQPQHF.

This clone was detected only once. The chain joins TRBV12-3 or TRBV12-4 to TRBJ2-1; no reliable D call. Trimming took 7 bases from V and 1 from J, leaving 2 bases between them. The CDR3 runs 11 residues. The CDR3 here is CASTSYNEQFF. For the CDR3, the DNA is TGTGCCAGCACGTCCTACAATGAGCAGTTCTTC.

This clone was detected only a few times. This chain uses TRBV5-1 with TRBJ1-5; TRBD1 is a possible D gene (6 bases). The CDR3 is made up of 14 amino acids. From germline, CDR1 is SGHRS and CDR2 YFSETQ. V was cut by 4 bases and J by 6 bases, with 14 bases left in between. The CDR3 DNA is TGCGCCAGCAGCGAACAGGGTCGGGGTCAGCCCCAGCATTTT. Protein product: CASSEQGRGQPQHF. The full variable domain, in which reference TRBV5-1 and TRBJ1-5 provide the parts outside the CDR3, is KAGVTQTPRYLIKTRGQQVTLSCSPISGHRSVSWYQQTPGQGLQFLFEYFSETQRNKGNFPGRFSGRQFSNSRSEMNVSTLELGDSALYLCASSEQGRGQPQHFGDGTRLSIL.

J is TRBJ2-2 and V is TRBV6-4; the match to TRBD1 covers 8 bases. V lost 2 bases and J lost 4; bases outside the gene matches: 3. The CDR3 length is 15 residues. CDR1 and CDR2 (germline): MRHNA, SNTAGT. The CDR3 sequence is CASSDDRGLTGELFF. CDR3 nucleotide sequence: TGTGCCAGCAGTGACGACAGGGGCCTCACCGGGGAGCTGTTTTTT.

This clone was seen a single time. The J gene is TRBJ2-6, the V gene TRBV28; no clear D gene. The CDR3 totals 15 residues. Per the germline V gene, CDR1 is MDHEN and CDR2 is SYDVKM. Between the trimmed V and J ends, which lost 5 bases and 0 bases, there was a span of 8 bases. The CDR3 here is CASSGYSSGANVLTF. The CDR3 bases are TGTGCCAGCAGTGGTTACAGCTCTGGGGCCAACGTCCTGACTTTC.

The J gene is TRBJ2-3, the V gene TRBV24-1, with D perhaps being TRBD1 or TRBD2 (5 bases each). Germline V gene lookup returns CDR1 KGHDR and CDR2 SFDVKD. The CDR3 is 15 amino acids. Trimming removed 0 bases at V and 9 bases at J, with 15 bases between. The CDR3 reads CATSDLARGTGTQYF. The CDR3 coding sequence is TGTGCCACCAGTGATTTGGCACGGGGCACCGGGACGCAGTATTTT.

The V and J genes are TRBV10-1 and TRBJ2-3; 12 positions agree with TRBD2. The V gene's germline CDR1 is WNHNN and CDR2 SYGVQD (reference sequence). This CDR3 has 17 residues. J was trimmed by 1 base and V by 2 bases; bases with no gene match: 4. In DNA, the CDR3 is TGCGCCAGCAGTGAGGGACTAGCGGGAAGGGGCACAGATACGCAGTATTTT. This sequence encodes CASSEGLAGRGTDTQYF.

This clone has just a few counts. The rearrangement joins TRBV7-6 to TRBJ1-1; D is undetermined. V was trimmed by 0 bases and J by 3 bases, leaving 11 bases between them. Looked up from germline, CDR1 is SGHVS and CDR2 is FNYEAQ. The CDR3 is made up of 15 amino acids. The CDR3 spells CASSLAGPGYTEAFF. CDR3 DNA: TGTGCCAGCAGCTTAGCGGGTCCTGGGTACACTGAAGCTTTCTTT.

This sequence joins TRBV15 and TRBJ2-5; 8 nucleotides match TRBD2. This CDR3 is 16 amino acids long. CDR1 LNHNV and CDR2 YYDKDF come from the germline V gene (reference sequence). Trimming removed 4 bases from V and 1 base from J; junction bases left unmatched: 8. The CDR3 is CATSTPQRGSQETQYF. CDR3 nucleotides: TGTGCCACCAGCACCCCCCAGCGGGGGAGCCAAGAGACCCAGTACTTC.

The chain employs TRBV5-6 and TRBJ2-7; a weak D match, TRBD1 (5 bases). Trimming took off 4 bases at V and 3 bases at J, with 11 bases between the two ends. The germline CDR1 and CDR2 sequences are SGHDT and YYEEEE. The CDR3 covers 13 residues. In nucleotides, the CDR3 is TGTGCCAGCAGCCGTCCAGGGTTCTACGAGCAGTACTTC. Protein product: CASSRPGFYEQYF. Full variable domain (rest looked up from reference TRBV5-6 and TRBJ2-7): DAGVTQSPTHLIKTRGQQVTLRCSPKSGHDTVSWYQQALGQGPQFIFQYYEEEERQRGNFPDRFSGHQFPNYSSELNVNALLLGDSALYLCASSRPGFYEQYFGPGTRLTVT.

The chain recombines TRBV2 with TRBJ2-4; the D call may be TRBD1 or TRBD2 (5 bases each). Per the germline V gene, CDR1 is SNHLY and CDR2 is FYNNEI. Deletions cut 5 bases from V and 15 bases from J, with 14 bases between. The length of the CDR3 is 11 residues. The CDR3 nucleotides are TGTGCCAGCAGTTCGGGACCTACGGGGTACTTC. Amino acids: CASSSGPTGYF.

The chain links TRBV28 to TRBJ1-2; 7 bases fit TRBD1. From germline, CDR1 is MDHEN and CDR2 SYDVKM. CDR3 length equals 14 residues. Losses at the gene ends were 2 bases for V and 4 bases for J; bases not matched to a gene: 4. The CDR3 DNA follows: TGTGCCAGCAGTTTAAGGGGGCGCGGCTATGGCTACACCTTC. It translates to CASSLRGRGYGYTF.

The CDR3 nucleotides read TGTGCCAGCAGTGAAGAGGTTTCAGGGGGCACTGAAGCTTTCTTT. It specifies CASSEEVSGGTEAFF. The chain employs TRBV6-1 and TRBJ1-1; TRBD1 matches 7 bases. The CDR3 spans 15 residues. The germline CDR1 and CDR2 sequences are MNHNS and SASEGT. V shed 1 base and J 4 bases; nucleotides not matched to a gene: 6.

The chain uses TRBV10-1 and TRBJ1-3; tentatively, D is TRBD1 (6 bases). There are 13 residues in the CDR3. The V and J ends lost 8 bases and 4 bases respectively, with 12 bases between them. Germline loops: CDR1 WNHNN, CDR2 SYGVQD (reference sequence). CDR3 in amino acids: CASGSTGGNTIYF. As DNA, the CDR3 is TGCGCCAGCGGGTCGACAGGAGGAAACACCATATATTTT.

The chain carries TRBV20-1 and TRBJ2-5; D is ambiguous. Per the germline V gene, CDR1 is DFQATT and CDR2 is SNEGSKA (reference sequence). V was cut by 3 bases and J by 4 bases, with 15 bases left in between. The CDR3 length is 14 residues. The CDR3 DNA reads TGCAGTGCTAGTTCTCCTCTCGGGCGAGAGACCCAGTACTTC. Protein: CSASSPLGRETQYF.

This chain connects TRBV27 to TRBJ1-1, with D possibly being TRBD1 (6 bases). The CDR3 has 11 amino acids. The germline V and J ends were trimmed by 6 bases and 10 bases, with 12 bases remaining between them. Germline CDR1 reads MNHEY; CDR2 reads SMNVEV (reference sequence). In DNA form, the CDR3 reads TGTGCCAGCAGACAGCGGGGGCCAGCTTTCTTT. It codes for CASRQRGPAFF.

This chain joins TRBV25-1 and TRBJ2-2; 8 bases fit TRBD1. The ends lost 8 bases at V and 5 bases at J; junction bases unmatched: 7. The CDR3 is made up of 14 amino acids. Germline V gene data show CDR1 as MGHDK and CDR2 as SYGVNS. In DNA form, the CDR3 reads TGTGCCAGCTCCGGGACAGGTGAAACCGGGGAGCTGTTTTTT. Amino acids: CASSGTGETGELFF.

The CDR3 loop is CASSNKYEQYF. The CDR3 region has the DNA TGTGCCAGCAGCAACAAATACGAGCAGTACTTC. V gene TRBV11-2 combines with J gene TRBJ2-7, with D uncertain. Germline loops: CDR1 SGHAT, CDR2 FQNNGV. V lost 5 bases and J lost 4, with 6 bases in between. The CDR3 spans 11 residues.

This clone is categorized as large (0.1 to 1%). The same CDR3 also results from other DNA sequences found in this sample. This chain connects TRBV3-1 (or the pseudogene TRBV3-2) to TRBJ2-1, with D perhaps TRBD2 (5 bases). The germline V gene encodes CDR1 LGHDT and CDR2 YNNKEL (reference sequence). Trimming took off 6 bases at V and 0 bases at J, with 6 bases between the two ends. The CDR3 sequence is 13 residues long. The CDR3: CASRGLSYNEQFF. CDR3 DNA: TGTGCCAGCAGAGGACTCTCCTACAATGAGCAGTTCTTC.

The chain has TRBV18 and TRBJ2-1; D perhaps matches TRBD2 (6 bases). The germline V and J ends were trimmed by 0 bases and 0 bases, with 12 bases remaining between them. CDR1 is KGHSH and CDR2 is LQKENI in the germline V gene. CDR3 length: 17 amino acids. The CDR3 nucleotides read TGTGCCAGCTCACCACCGGGTAGCGGAAGCTCCTACAATGAGCAGTTCTTC. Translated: CASSPPGSGSSYNEQFF.

The CDR3 loop reads CAISLGLETSYEQYF. The DNA for the CDR3 is TGTGCCATCAGTTTGGGACTAGAGACGTCCTACGAGCAGTACTTC. The genes are TRBV10-3 and TRBJ2-7; TRBD2 matches 8 bases. In germline, CDR1 is ENHRY, CDR2 SYGVKD. The J segment lost 1 base and the V segment lost 5 bases, leaving 7 bases of the junction unmatched. CDR3 size: 15 residues.

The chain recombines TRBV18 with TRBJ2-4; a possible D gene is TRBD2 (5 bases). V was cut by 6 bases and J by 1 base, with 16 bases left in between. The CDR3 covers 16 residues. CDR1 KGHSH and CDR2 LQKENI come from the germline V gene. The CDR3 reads CASSGYQSGAKNIQYF. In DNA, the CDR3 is TGTGCCAGCTCCGGTTACCAGTCGGGGGCCAAAAACATTCAGTACTTC.

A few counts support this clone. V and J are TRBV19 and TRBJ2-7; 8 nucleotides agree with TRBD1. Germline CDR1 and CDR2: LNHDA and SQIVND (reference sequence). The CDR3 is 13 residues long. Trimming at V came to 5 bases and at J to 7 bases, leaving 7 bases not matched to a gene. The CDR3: CASSLQGAGEQYF. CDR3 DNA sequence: TGTGCCAGTAGTCTTCAGGGGGCAGGGGAGCAGTACTTC.

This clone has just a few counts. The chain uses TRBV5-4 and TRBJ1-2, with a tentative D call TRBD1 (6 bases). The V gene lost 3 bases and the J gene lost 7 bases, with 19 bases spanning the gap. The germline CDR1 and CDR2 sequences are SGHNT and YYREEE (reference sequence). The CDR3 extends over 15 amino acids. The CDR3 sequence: CASSSAKDSVGGYTF. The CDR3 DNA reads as TGTGCCAGCAGCTCGGCGAAGGACAGTGTGGGTGGCTACACCTTC.

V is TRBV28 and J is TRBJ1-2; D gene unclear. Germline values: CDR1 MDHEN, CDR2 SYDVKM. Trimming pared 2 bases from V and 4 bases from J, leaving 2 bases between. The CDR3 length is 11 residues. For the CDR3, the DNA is TGTGCCAGCAGTTTAAGCTATGGCTACACCTTC. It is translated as CASSLSYGYTF.

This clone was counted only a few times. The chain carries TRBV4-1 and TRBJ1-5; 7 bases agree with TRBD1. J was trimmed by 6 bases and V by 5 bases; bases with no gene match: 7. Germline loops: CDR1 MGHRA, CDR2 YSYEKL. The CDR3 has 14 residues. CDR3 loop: CASSLRQGSQPQHF. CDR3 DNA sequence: TGCGCCAGCAGCTTGCGACAGGGCAGTCAGCCCCAGCATTTT.

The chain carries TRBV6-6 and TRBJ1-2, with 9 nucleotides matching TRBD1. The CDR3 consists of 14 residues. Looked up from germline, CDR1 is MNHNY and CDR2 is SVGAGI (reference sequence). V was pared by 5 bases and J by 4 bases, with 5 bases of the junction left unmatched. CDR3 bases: TGTGCCAGCAGTCCGACAGGGGGGACCTATGGCTACACCTTC. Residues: CASSPTGGTYGYTF.

The CDR3, as DNA: TGTGCCAGCAGTTACTCGAGAGGAAACCACGAGCAGTACTTC. This codes for CASSYSRGNHEQYF. This chain connects TRBV6-5 to TRBJ2-7, with unresolved D. The CDR3 is 14 amino acids. V was pared by 0 bases and J by 5 bases, with 11 bases between. The V gene's germline CDR1 is MNHEY and CDR2 SVGAGI.

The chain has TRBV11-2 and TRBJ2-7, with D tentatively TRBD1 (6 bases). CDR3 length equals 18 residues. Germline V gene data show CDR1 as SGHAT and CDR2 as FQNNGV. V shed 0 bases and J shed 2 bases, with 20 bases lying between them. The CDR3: CASSLDVVARTVAYEQYF. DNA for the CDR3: TGTGCCAGCAGCTTAGATGTCGTAGCTAGGACAGTAGCCTACGAGCAGTACTTC.